The 20 T cell receptor beta chains presented below share a single source sample, sequenced in a study of T cell responses to AZD1222 COVID-19 vaccine. Method: immunoSEQ multiplex PCR; TCRdb's copy keeps in-frame clones and lacks some. The repertoire holds 150,000 to 200,000 clones, with around 89% as singletons. This specimen was peripheral blood, taken 28 days after the second AZD1222 dose. These TCRs come from an adult who received the AZD1222 COVID-19 vaccine.

The chain has TRBV2 and TRBJ2-1; 7 positions match TRBD1. Trimming cost V 7 bases and J 0 bases; bases outside gene matches: 6. The CDR3 contains 15 residues. CDR1 and CDR2 (germline): SNHLY, FYNNEI. In nucleotides, the CDR3 is TGTGCCAGCATCCGGGACAGCAACTCCTACAATGAGCAGTTCTTC. Protein: CASIRDSNSYNEQFF. Full variable domain (missing parts from reference TRBV2 and TRBJ2-1): EPEVTQTPSHQVTQMGQEVILRCVPISNHLYFYWYRQILGQKVEFLVSFYNNEISEKSEIFDDQFSVERPDGSNFTLKIRSTKLEDSAMYFCASIRDSNSYNEQFFGPGTRLTVL.

This chain connects TRBV7-6 to TRBJ2-3; no definite D call. V lost 1 base, J lost 0 bases, and 11 bases lay in between. This CDR3 contains 16 residues. Germline V CDR1 and CDR2: SGHVS, FNYEAQ. In DNA form, the CDR3 reads TGTGCCAGCAGCTTAGGTCCTATTACTAGCACAGATACGCAGTATTTT. This codes for CASSLGPITSTDTQYF.

The chain employs TRBV11-2 and TRBJ2-2, with TRBD2 matching 9 bases. The CDR3 totals 18 residues. J was trimmed by 3 bases and V by 5 bases; bases with no gene match: 13. The germline CDR1 and CDR2 sequences are SGHAT and FQNNGV. CDR3 DNA sequence: TGTGCCAGCAGCCCCCGTGGTAGCGGGGGTAGGGACACCGGGGAGCTGTTTTTT. This gives the protein CASSPRGSGGRDTGELFF.

The rearrangement joins TRBV28 to TRBJ1-1; D call uncertain. CDR1 is MDHEN, CDR2 SYDVKM, per germline. The CDR3 is 13 residues long. Trimming pared 1 base from V and 2 bases from J, leaving 5 bases between. CDR3 in amino acids: CASSLYANTEAFF. The CDR3 nucleotides are TGTGCCAGCAGTTTATATGCTAACACTGAAGCTTTCTTT.

The rearrangement links TRBV19 to TRBJ2-1; D possibly corresponds to TRBD1 (5 bases). V was trimmed by 7 bases and J by 9 bases, leaving 22 bases between them. The CDR3 has 15 amino acids. In germline, CDR1 is LNHDA, CDR2 SQIVND (reference sequence). The CDR3 bases are TGTGCCAGTAATCCCGATTCGGCAGGGCTTTTTGAGCAGTTCTTC. Translated: CASNPDSAGLFEQFF.

The genes are TRBV10-3 and TRBJ2-1; unclear D gene. CDR1 is ENHRY, CDR2 SYGVKD, per germline. CDR3 length: 13 residues. V lost 4 bases and J 5 bases, leaving 9 bases between the germline ends. The chain's CDR3 is CAISVNGNNEQFF. In nucleotides, the CDR3 is TGTGCCATCAGTGTTAACGGAAACAATGAGCAGTTCTTC.

DNA for the CDR3: TGTGCCAGCAGTTACGACGGTCGACACTATGGCTACACCTTC. Amino acids: CASSYDGRHYGYTF. This rearrangement joins TRBV6-2 or TRBV6-3 to TRBJ1-2; no definite D call. The CDR3 has 14 residues. Per germline, CDR1 MNHEY and CDR2 SVGEGT. Trimming removed 2 bases at V and 3 bases at J, with 10 bases between.

This clone appeared once. The chain uses TRBV19 and TRBJ2-2; no definite D call. This CDR3 spans 12 amino acids. Germline loops: CDR1 LNHDA, CDR2 SQIVND (reference sequence). In nucleotides, the CDR3 is TGTGCTACTCACGGGTGGACCGGGGAGCTGTTTTTT. As protein: CATHGWTGELFF.

The V call is TRBV12-3 or TRBV12-4, the J call TRBJ2-2, with TRBD2 as a possible D gene (5 bases). V lost 8 bases and J 6 bases, leaving 10 bases between the germline ends. This CDR3 region has 12 residues. CDR3 region: CASRAASGELFF. The CDR3 bases are TGTGCCAGCCGAGCGGCCTCCGGGGAGCTGTTTTTT.

The chain uses TRBV7-9 and TRBJ1-1; no definite D call. This CDR3 is built from 19 residues. Germline lookup yields CDR1 SEHNR and CDR2 FQNEAQ (reference sequence). The V and J ends lost 0 bases and 3 bases respectively, with 23 bases between them. The CDR3 nucleotides are TGTGCCAGCAGCTTAGCACGTTATGATGGCCTCGGCAAGTACACTGAAGCTTTCTTT. The encoded protein is CASSLARYDGLGKYTEAFF.

The chain recombines TRBV11-2 with TRBJ1-1; no clear D. The V end lost 5 bases, the J end lost 8 bases, and 12 bases lay between the germline ends. Germline lookup yields CDR1 SGHAT and CDR2 FQNNGV. The CDR3 runs to 12 residues. CDR3 coding DNA: TGTGCCAGCAGCCCACCACTATCCGAAGCTTTCTTT. This codes for CASSPPLSEAFF.

The CDR3 reads CASGWPQHF. CDR3 bases: TGTGCTAGTGGCTGGCCCCAGCATTTT. V usage is TRBV12-5 and J usage is TRBJ1-5, with unresolved D. This CDR3 is built from 9 residues. Germline-derived CDR1 and CDR2 are LGHNT and FRNRAP. V was cut by 6 bases and J by 9 bases, with 3 bases left in between. The full variable domain, completed using reference TRBV12-5 and TRBJ1-5, is DARVTQTPRHKVTEMGQEVTMRCQPILGHNTVFWYRQTMMQGLELLAYFRNRAPLDDSGMPKDRFSAEMPDATLATLKIQPSEPRDSAVYFCASGWPQHFGDGTRLSIL.

The chain joins TRBV2 to TRBJ1-2; no clear D. Germline CDR1 is SNHLY and CDR2 is FYNNEI. V lost 5 bases and J lost 5, with 18 bases in between. The CDR3 covers 15 residues. The CDR3: CASSYRDGPMYGYTF. CDR3 nucleotide sequence: TGTGCCAGCAGTTACCGGGATGGCCCGATGTATGGCTACACCTTC.

The chain is built from TRBV7-9 and TRBJ1-1; D remains ambiguous. V was clipped by 5 bases and J by 0 bases, with 13 bases between them. The CDR3 is made up of 15 amino acids. Germline V gene lookup returns CDR1 SEHNR and CDR2 FQNEAQ (reference sequence). CDR3 in amino acids: CASSPKFRLNTEAFF. The CDR3 DNA follows: TGTGCCAGCAGCCCTAAATTTCGACTGAACACTGAAGCTTTCTTT.

The genes are TRBV25-1 and TRBJ1-5; D is uncertain. The germline CDR1 and CDR2 sequences are MGHDK and SYGVNS. V lost 2 bases, J lost 7 bases, and 9 bases lay in between. This CDR3 has 13 residues. The CDR3 loop is CASSERGVQPQHF. In nucleotides, the CDR3 is TGTGCCAGCAGTGAAAGAGGTGTGCAGCCCCAGCATTTT.

The V call is TRBV5-1, the J call TRBJ2-3; perhaps TRBD2 as D (6 bases). Trimming removed 0 bases from V and 4 bases from J, with 12 bases in between. Per the germline V gene, CDR1 is SGHRS and CDR2 is YFSETQ. The CDR3 has 15 amino acids. CDR3 sequence reads: CASSLATSYADTQYF. CDR3 bases: TGCGCCAGCAGCTTGGCGACTAGTTACGCAGATACGCAGTATTTT.

In its sample, this clone was seen once. CDR3 in DNA: TGTGCCAGCATGGGGGGTGCCATGAACACTGAAGCTTTCTTT. This sequence encodes CASMGGAMNTEAFF. The chain is built from TRBV6-5 and TRBJ1-1; D perhaps matches TRBD1 (5 bases). Germline-derived CDR1 and CDR2 are MNHEY and SVGAGI. V was shortened by 7 bases and J by 0 bases, with 12 bases between the two germline ends. This CDR3 comprises 14 residues.

The rearrangement joins TRBV6-4 to TRBJ1-6; no clear D. The CDR3 runs 14 residues. Trimming shortened V by 0 bases and J by 11 bases, and 11 bases separated the two germline ends. Germline lookup yields CDR1 MRHNA and CDR2 SNTAGT. CDR3 in amino acids: CASSDSKFGAPLHF. The CDR3, as DNA: TGTGCCAGCAGTGACTCGAAATTTGGGGCACCCCTCCACTTT.

The V call is TRBV20-1, the J call TRBJ1-1; D not certain. V lost 3 bases and J 7 bases, leaving 15 bases between the germline ends. The CDR3 has 13 amino acids. CDR1 is DFQATT, CDR2 SNEGSKA, per germline (reference sequence). CDR3 nucleotides: TGCAGTGCTAGTGTGGGTCCGGACCTTGAAGCTTTCTTT. It codes for CSASVGPDLEAFF.

The CDR3 sequence is CACSTRARTEAFF. CDR3 coding DNA: TGTGCCTGTTCAACCCGGGCGAGGACTGAAGCTTTCTTT. This rearrangement joins TRBV30 to TRBJ1-1; D ambiguous. The ends were cut back, 6 bases at V and 5 bases at J, with 16 bases in the middle. This CDR3 contains 13 residues. CDR1 is GTSNPN, CDR2 SVGIG, per germline (reference sequence).